These 24 T cell receptor beta chains were all obtained from the same sample, sequenced in a study of cytomegalovirus exposure and HLA in healthy donors (dated by TCRdb to 2016 to 2017). Receptor libraries were prepared by the immunoSEQ multiplex PCR assay. TCRdb took over this immuneACCESS table, retaining in-frame rearrangements with V and J assigned. Such tables are incomplete; in checked studies, under half of the missing clones stem from an unresolved V gene, and the remainder is unexplained. This sample comprises some 290,000 clones, roughly 86% of them detected only once. The top ten constitute around 0.91% of the sample. Material for sequencing was PBMCs. The receptors were sampled from a man aged 30 to 45 in good health and CMV-seronegative.

J is TRBJ2-5 and V is TRBV27, with TRBD2 matching 8 bases. The CDR3 totals 17 residues. The trim removed 2 bases at V and 9 bases at J, leaving 17 bases unmatched. Germline CDR1 is MNHEY and CDR2 is SMNVEV (reference sequence). In DNA, the CDR3 is TGTGCCAGCAGTTTAGGGCCAGCGGGGGTAAACCTTGGGGCCCAGTACTTC. Its protein is CASSLGPAGVNLGAQYF.

The chain recombines TRBV4-1 with TRBJ1-5; 12 bases match TRBD1. Germline CDR1 and CDR2: MGHRA and YSYEKL. This CDR3 is 17 amino acids long. J was trimmed by 7 bases and V by 2 bases; bases with no gene match: 9. The CDR3 sequence is CASSQTGTGGLRQPQHF. CDR3 DNA sequence: TGCGCCAGCAGCCAAACCGGGACAGGGGGCCTGAGGCAGCCCCAGCATTTT.

This clone was detected only once. V gene TRBV5-1 combines with J gene TRBJ2-1, with 10 bases matching TRBD2. V lost 4 bases, J lost 3 bases, and 10 bases stayed unmatched. This CDR3 region has 17 residues. The germline V gene has CDR1 SGHRS and CDR2 YFSETQ. CDR3 nucleotides: TGCGCCAGCAGCCCAAAGTGGACTAGCGGAAACTACAATGAGCAGTTCTTC. Protein product: CASSPKWTSGNYNEQFF.

This chain uses TRBV19 with TRBJ1-1; D gene unclear. The CDR3 extends over 12 amino acids. CDR1 is LNHDA, CDR2 SQIVND, per germline (reference sequence). The V end was cut by 7 bases, the J end by 8 bases, with 14 bases between. The CDR3 loop is CASKALGSEAFF. Written as DNA, the CDR3 is TGTGCCAGTAAGGCATTGGGGAGCGAAGCTTTCTTT.

There are a few counts of this clone. The V call is TRBV6-1, the J call TRBJ1-2; D ambiguous. CDR3 length: 12 residues. Deletions cut 2 bases from V and 4 bases from J, with 5 bases between. Germline CDR1 reads MNHNS; CDR2 reads SASEGT. The CDR3 DNA is TGTGCCAGCAGTGAACGGGTCTATGGCTACACCTTC. It translates to CASSERVYGYTF.

Comments on this clone: This same CDR3 is encoded by further DNA sequences in the sample. The V and J genes are TRBV9 and TRBJ1-2; 7 bases are shared with TRBD1. The germline gives CDR1 SGDLS, CDR2 YYNGEE. This CDR3 spans 14 amino acids. V shed 0 bases and J 1 base; nucleotides not matched to a gene: 0. The CDR3 spells CASSVGDSNYGYTF. The CDR3 DNA reads TGTGCCAGCAGCGTAGGGGACAGTAACTATGGCTACACCTTC.

This clone was picked up one time. The chain is built from TRBV9 and TRBJ1-3; 7 nucleotides line up with TRBD1. Germline V lookup: CDR1 SGDLS, CDR2 YYNGEE. The CDR3 has 16 residues. The J segment lost 0 bases and the V segment lost 3 bases, leaving 6 bases of the junction unmatched. CDR3 loop: CASSGGQAPSGNTIYF. The CDR3 DNA follows: TGTGCCAGCAGCGGAGGACAGGCGCCCTCTGGAAACACCATATATTTT.

CDR3 in amino acids: CASSGSSARSYNEQFF. CDR3 in DNA: TGTGCCAGCAGTGGATCTAGCGCCCGCTCCTACAATGAGCAGTTCTTC. The chain combines TRBV6-1 with TRBJ2-1; TRBD2 is a possible D gene (6 bases). CDR3 size: 16 residues. V dropped 4 bases and J dropped 0 bases, with 13 bases sitting between them. Germline V lookup: CDR1 MNHNS, CDR2 SASEGT.

This chain connects TRBV7-2 to TRBJ2-7; 9 bases are shared with TRBD1. The V gene end was trimmed by 3 bases and the J gene end by 1 base; junction bases not matched to a gene: 7. This CDR3 is 16 amino acids long. CDR1 and CDR2 (germline): SGHTA, FQGNSA. The CDR3, as DNA: TGTGCCAGCAGCTTGACGGGACAGGGTTTGTCCTACGAGCAGTACTTC. This codes for CASSLTGQGLSYEQYF.

V is TRBV4-3 and J is TRBJ1-6; D may be TRBD1 (5 bases). Germline values: CDR1 LGHNA, CDR2 YSLEER. CDR3 length: 13 residues. V was shortened by 5 bases and J by 9 bases, with 11 bases between the two germline ends. The CDR3 DNA sequence: TGCGCCAGCAGCTTTGGGGCTGGTTCACCCCTCCACTTT. Amino acid sequence: CASSFGAGSPLHF.

This CDR3 reads CASSFRDRVNNEQFF. The CDR3 nucleotides are TGTGCCAGCAGTTTTAGGGACAGGGTCAACAATGAGCAGTTCTTC. The chain carries TRBV27 and TRBJ2-1, with 9 bases lining up with TRBD1. This CDR3 spans 15 amino acids. The V and J ends lost 3 bases and 5 bases, in that order; junction bases with no gene match: 5. In germline, CDR1 is MNHEY, CDR2 SMNVEV (reference sequence).

The rearrangement joins TRBV27 to TRBJ2-3, with 11 bases that match TRBD2. The CDR3 covers 17 residues. In germline, CDR1 is MNHEY, CDR2 SMNVEV (reference sequence). V was pared by 0 bases and J by 5 bases, with 7 bases of the junction left unmatched. The CDR3 reads CASSLSTGLAGLDTQYF. CDR3 DNA: TGTGCCAGCAGTTTATCAACAGGACTAGCGGGCTTAGATACGCAGTATTTT.

The J gene is TRBJ2-5, the V gene TRBV5-1, with a tentative D call TRBD2 (6 bases). V gave up 2 bases and J gave up 5 bases, with 13 bases separating them. Germline V CDR1 and CDR2: SGHRS, YFSETQ. This CDR3 contains 14 residues. The CDR3 protein is CASSFSTGEETQYF. For the CDR3, the DNA is TGCGCCAGCAGCTTTAGTACGGGGGAGGAGACCCAGTACTTC.

The chain links TRBV5-1 to TRBJ2-5; 14 nucleotides agree with TRBD2. The CDR3 is 18 amino acids. Germline values: CDR1 SGHRS, CDR2 YFSETQ. The J segment lost 0 bases and the V segment lost 0 bases, leaving 4 bases of the junction unmatched. CDR3 DNA: TGCGCCAGCAGCTTGGGGACTAGCGGGGGGACAAACCAAGAGACCCAGTACTTC. It encodes CASSLGTSGGTNQETQYF.

The chain uses TRBV6-5 and TRBJ1-2; tentatively, D is TRBD1 (5 bases). The CDR3 length is 15 residues. In germline, CDR1 is MNHEY, CDR2 SVGAGI. V was shortened by 7 bases and J by 2 bases, with 17 bases between the two germline ends. The CDR3 reads CASTRGGSPNYGYTF. DNA of the CDR3: TGTGCCAGCACCCGGGGGGGGTCCCCGAACTATGGCTACACCTTC.

J is TRBJ1-4 and V is TRBV5-1, with D tentatively TRBD1 (5 bases). Germline V gives CDR1 SGHRS, CDR2 YFSETQ. This CDR3 is built from 14 residues. The germline V and J ends were trimmed by 3 bases and 7 bases, with 13 bases remaining between them. Here the CDR3 reads CASSWGGGVEKLFF. In DNA, the CDR3 is TGCGCCAGCAGCTGGGGCGGGGGAGTTGAAAAACTGTTTTTT.

The chain combines TRBV25-1 with TRBJ2-7; possible D gene TRBD1, 6 bases. This CDR3 has 14 amino acids. The V gene lost 2 bases and the J gene lost 4 bases, with 12 bases spanning the gap. Germline-derived CDR1 and CDR2 are MGHDK and SYGVNS. CDR3 sequence: CASSESGGQYEQYF. The DNA for the CDR3 is TGTGCCAGCAGTGAAAGTGGGGGCCAGTACGAGCAGTACTTC.

The V call is TRBV11-2, the J call TRBJ1-1, with unresolved D. Germline CDR1 and CDR2: SGHAT and FQNNGV. V was trimmed by 1 base and J by 10 bases, leaving 13 bases between them. There are 13 residues in the CDR3. CDR3 sequence (DNA): TGTGCCAGCAGCTTAGGTCGGGTGGGTTCAGCTTTCTTT. It translates to CASSLGRVGSAFF. Combining the CDR3 with reference TRBV11-2 and TRBJ1-1 gives the whole variable domain EAGVAQSPRYKIIEKRQSVAFWCNPISGHATLYWYQQILGQGPKLLIQFQNNGVVDDSQLPKDRFSAERLKGVDSTLKIQPAKLEDSAVYLCASSLGRVGSAFFGQGTRLTVV.

The chain carries TRBV5-8 and TRBJ2-3, with 9 bases identical to TRBD1. The CDR3 is 15 amino acids. The germline gives CDR1 SGHTS, CDR2 YDEGEE. V trimming: 4 bases; J trimming: 1 base; junction bases outside the gene matches: 4. The CDR3: CASSGWDRGTDTQYF. In nucleotides, the CDR3 is TGTGCCAGCAGCGGATGGGACAGGGGCACAGATACGCAGTATTTT.

V usage is TRBV6-5 and J usage is TRBJ1-2; D may be TRBD1 (5 bases). Between the trimmed V and J ends, which lost 0 bases and 4 bases, there was a span of 15 bases. Germline CDR1 is MNHEY and CDR2 is SVGAGI. The CDR3 length is 16 residues. Here the CDR3 reads CASSYSDRRPPYGYTF. CDR3 in DNA: TGTGCCAGCAGTTACTCAGACAGAAGACCTCCCTATGGCTACACCTTC.

The J gene is TRBJ2-7, the V gene TRBV7-9; D remains ambiguous. The CDR3 has 13 residues. CDR1 is SEHNR and CDR2 is FQNEAQ in the germline V gene (reference sequence). V lost 4 bases and J lost 3, with 10 bases in between. In nucleotides, the CDR3 is TGTGCCAGCAGCTCCAGACTGAACTACGAGCAGTACTTC. This sequence encodes CASSSRLNYEQYF.

The genes are TRBV9 and TRBJ2-1; the D gene is possibly TRBD2 (7 bases). V was trimmed by 6 bases and J by 9 bases, leaving 16 bases between them. CDR3 length: 13 residues. The germline V gene encodes CDR1 SGDLS and CDR2 YYNGEE. The CDR3 nucleotides read TGTGCCAGCACCCTAGGGGGGGGGTCTGAGCAGTTCTTC. As protein: CASTLGGGSEQFF.

The V call is TRBV29-1, the J call TRBJ2-7; possible D gene TRBD1, 5 bases. The CDR3 spans 12 residues. The germline V and J ends were trimmed by 1 base and 4 bases, with 8 bases remaining between them. Germline V lookup: CDR1 SQVTM, CDR2 ANQGSEA. In DNA, the CDR3 is TGCAGCGTTGAAGGGGGCGGATACGAGCAGTACTTC. This gives the protein CSVEGGGYEQYF.

This chain links TRBV6-1 with TRBJ2-7; D may be TRBD1 (5 bases). The V and J ends lost 6 bases and 5 bases respectively, with 17 bases between them. Germline V gene lookup returns CDR1 MNHNS and CDR2 SASEGT. The CDR3 is 14 residues long. The CDR3, as DNA: TGTGCCAGCAGCGATCAGGGCACTCTGGACGAGCAGTACTTC. This gives the protein CASSDQGTLDEQYF.